This T cell receptor beta chain was obtained from a study of cytomegalovirus exposure and HLA in healthy donors. CDR1 and CDR2 (germline): SQVTM, ANQGSEA. The CDR3 sequence is 13 residues long. Trimming stripped 7 bases from V and 1 base from J, with 14 bases between. A word on this clone: What it binds is not known.

Study results and caveats: Cytomegalovirus association was listed for around 180 TCR beta chains. The classifier, whose performance was assessed in both the original and validation cohorts, reportedly diagnosed cytomegalovirus status with high specificity and sensitivity.

The assay was immunoSEQ multiplex PCR, and TCRdb's table has in-frame clones only and misses some. The table has a few hundred thousand clones, 86% seen once. The sequence derives from a woman aged 18-29 years in good health and CMV-seronegative. The material sequenced was PBMCs. The chain employs TRBV29-1 and TRBJ2-7; a weak D match, TRBD2 (6 bases). The CDR3 spells CSAGGGGSYEQYF. The CDR3 coding sequence is TGCAGCGCCGGGGGAGGTGGGTCCTACGAGCAGTACTTC.